This T cell receptor beta chain came from a study of cytomegalovirus exposure and HLA in healthy donors. Researchers ran the PCR with 60 Vbeta and 13 Jbeta primers. Clones were sequenced by immunoSEQ multiplex PCR, and TCRdb holds only the in-frame ones, with some missing. The data contain some 33,000 clones, about three fifths of them singletons. Study observations and caveats: As a later analysis revealed, most CMV-associated TCR beta chains appeared HLA-restricted.

CDR3 size: 12 residues. V gave up 6 bases and J gave up 2 bases, with 11 bases separating them. Germline V CDR1 and CDR2: GTSNPN, SVGIG (reference sequence). Points on this clone: As yet, its antigen is unknown.

The sample was PBMCs. The receptor was derived from a middle-aged man in good health and CMV-seropositive. The chain recombines TRBV30 with TRBJ2-7; D is possibly TRBD1 (6 bases). The CDR3 DNA follows: TGTGCCTGTACAGGGTGGGCCTACGAGCAGTACTTC. Translating it yields CACTGWAYEQYF.